The 32 T cell receptor beta chains in this list originate from one sample, sequenced in a study of blood T cell repertoires in COVID-19. Profiled with immunoSEQ multiplex PCR; TCRdb holds only in-frame clones, not every one. The table has about 190,000 clones, about 88% seen once. The specimen sequenced was peripheral blood. These TCRs come from a man under 40 with acute or convalescent COVID-19.

Regarding this clone: The junction shows a germline mismatch at one end, possibly a read error. The chain is built from TRBV2 and TRBJ1-1; 9 nucleotides agree with TRBD1. The CDR3 runs 14 residues. The V gene's germline CDR1 is SNHLY and CDR2 FYNNEI. CDR3 coding DNA: TGTGCCAGCAGGGGAGGACAGGGGAACGCTGAAGCTTTCTTT. Translating gives CASRGGQGNAEAFF.

The DNA of the CDR3 is TGCGCCAGCAGCCCCGGACAGGGCTCCGGGGCCAACGTCCTGACTTTC. Translating it yields CASSPGQGSGANVLTF. The chain recombines TRBV4-1 with TRBJ2-6; 8 positions match TRBD1. The CDR3 runs 16 residues. V dropped 4 bases and J dropped 4; count of bases not matched to a gene: 6. Germline V CDR1 and CDR2: MGHRA, YSYEKL.

This chain connects TRBV18 to TRBJ1-1, with a possible D match to TRBD1 (5 bases). This CDR3 comprises 15 residues. V was pared by 0 bases and J by 1 base, with 9 bases between. Germline CDR1 is KGHSH and CDR2 is LQKENI. CDR3: CASSPPQGTNTEAFF. CDR3 nucleotides: TGTGCCAGCTCACCACCGCAGGGAACGAACACTGAAGCTTTCTTT.

The rearrangement uses TRBV5-5 and TRBJ2-2; a weak D match, TRBD1 (5 bases). V dropped 2 bases and J dropped 0 bases, with 14 bases sitting between them. The CDR3 consists of 17 residues. Germline loops: CDR1 SGHKS, CDR2 YYEKEE (reference sequence). The CDR3 here is CASSFSFKGPNTGELFF. The CDR3 DNA reads TGTGCCAGCAGCTTTTCATTTAAGGGGCCGAACACCGGGGAGCTGTTTTTT.

CDR3 nucleotides: TGTGCCAGCACCCAGGGTAGTAGTGGCTACACCTTC. Its translation is CASTQGSSGYTF. The gene calls are TRBV28 and TRBJ1-2; D may be TRBD1 (5 bases). The CDR3 consists of 12 residues. Trimming removed 7 bases at V and 7 bases at J, with 13 bases between. Germline-derived CDR1 and CDR2 are MDHEN and SYDVKM.

V is TRBV2 and J is TRBJ1-6, with TRBD1 identical over 7 bases. The CDR3 has 15 amino acids. Germline V lookup: CDR1 SNHLY, CDR2 FYNNEI. The J segment lost 7 bases and the V segment lost 2 bases, leaving 5 bases of the junction unmatched. CDR3 coding DNA: TGTGCCAGCAGTGAACTATCACAGGGGAATTCACCCCTCCACTTT. This encodes CASSELSQGNSPLHF.

The CDR3 bases are TGTGCCAGCAGCTTATTCGTGGACGGAGGGGAGCCCCAGCATTTT. Translation: CASSLFVDGGEPQHF. J is TRBJ1-5 and V is TRBV5-6; weak D call: TRBD1 (5 bases). The V end lost 2 bases, the J end lost 8 bases, and 17 bases lay between the germline ends. The CDR3 is made up of 15 amino acids. From germline, CDR1 is SGHDT and CDR2 YYEEEE.

This rearrangement joins TRBV30 to TRBJ1-6; D not certain. This CDR3 has 13 residues. V shed 2 bases and J shed 7 bases, with 9 bases lying between them. CDR1 and CDR2 from the germline V gene are GTSNPN and SVGIG (reference sequence). The CDR3 DNA reads as TGTGCCTGGAGTACCACAGCCAATTCACCCCTCCACTTT. Protein sequence: CAWSTTANSPLHF.

V usage is TRBV7-3 and J usage is TRBJ2-1, with 9 bases fitting TRBD2. This CDR3 is built from 15 residues. The germline gives CDR1 SGHTA, CDR2 FQGTGA. V dropped 6 bases and J dropped 3; count of bases not matched to a gene: 6. As DNA, the CDR3 is TGTGCCAGCAGACTGACTAGCGGAAACTACAATGAGCAGTTCTTC. Translating it yields CASRLTSGNYNEQFF.

The chain uses TRBV7-9 and TRBJ2-1; D gene uncertain. CDR3 length equals 13 residues. V dropped 2 bases and J dropped 6 bases, with 8 bases sitting between them. Germline V lookup: CDR1 SEHNR, CDR2 FQNEAQ (reference sequence). This chain's CDR3 is CASSLLLVNEQFF. In DNA form, the CDR3 reads TGTGCCAGCAGCTTACTCCTAGTCAATGAGCAGTTCTTC.

The chain employs TRBV7-2 and TRBJ2-2; D is undetermined. The germline V gene encodes CDR1 SGHTA and CDR2 FQGNSA. The CDR3 covers 12 residues. Trimming removed 5 bases at V and 5 bases at J, with 6 bases between. The CDR3: CASSHITGELFF. The CDR3 nucleotides read TGTGCCAGCAGCCACATAACCGGGGAGCTGTTTTTT.

V gene TRBV2 combines with J gene TRBJ1-2; 7 bases agree with TRBD1. Germline V gives CDR1 SNHLY, CDR2 FYNNEI. The CDR3 runs 12 residues. Trimming removed 6 bases from V and 10 bases from J; junction bases left unmatched: 8. The CDR3 bases are TGTGCCAGCAGCGAAAGACAGGGAACCTACACCTTC. This codes for CASSERQGTYTF.

The genes are TRBV18 and TRBJ1-6; 9 positions agree with TRBD1. This CDR3 spans 14 amino acids. With V trimmed by 0 bases and J by 9 bases, 0 bases remained unmatched. CDR1 KGHSH and CDR2 LQKENI come from the germline V gene. The CDR3 protein is CASSPPGQGSPLHF. The CDR3 coding sequence is TGTGCCAGCTCACCACCGGGACAGGGTTCACCCCTCCACTTT.

The gene calls are TRBV9 and TRBJ1-6, with 8 bases matching TRBD1. Germline trimming cut 0 bases from V and 6 bases from J; bases unmatched to any gene: 11. Germline V lookup: CDR1 SGDLS, CDR2 YYNGEE. The CDR3 is made up of 18 amino acids. The CDR3 nucleotides are TGTGCCAGCAGCGTAGCGGGTGGGCAGGGGGCGCGTAATTCACCCCTCCACTTT. Protein product: CASSVAGGQGARNSPLHF.

J is TRBJ2-5 and V is TRBV13, with TRBD2 identical over 14 bases. The CDR3 has 19 amino acids. Per the germline V gene, CDR1 is PRHDT and CDR2 is FYEKMQ (reference sequence). Losses at the gene ends were 5 bases for V and 1 base for J; bases not matched to a gene: 12. The CDR3 sequence is CASSQTWTSGGTLQETQYF. Written as DNA, the CDR3 is TGTGCCAGCAGCCAGACCTGGACTAGCGGGGGGACCCTCCAAGAGACCCAGTACTTC. Based on the CDR3 plus reference TRBV13 and TRBJ2-5, the full variable domain is AAGVIQSPRHLIKEKRETATLKCYPIPRHDTVYWYQQGPGQDPQFLISFYEKMQSDKGSIPDRFSAQQFSDYHSELNMSSLELGDSALYFCASSQTWTSGGTLQETQYFGPGTRLLVL.

In this sample, this clone turned up once. V usage is TRBV28 and J usage is TRBJ1-1, with D unclear. The CDR3 is 14 residues long. Germline values: CDR1 MDHEN, CDR2 SYDVKM. CDR3 amino acids: CVSLAHNMNTEAFF. The CDR3 DNA follows: TGTGTGTCTCTGGCCCATAACATGAACACTGAAGCTTTCTTT.

This chain uses TRBV11-2 with TRBJ2-2; TRBD2 matches at 12 bases. The germline CDR1 and CDR2 sequences are SGHAT and FQNNGV. V was pared by 4 bases and J by 5 bases, with 2 bases of the junction left unmatched. This CDR3 region has 15 residues. The CDR3 nucleotides read TGTGCCAGCAGCTCTCTAGCGGGAGGGACCGGGGAGCTGTTTTTT. This encodes CASSSLAGGTGELFF.

The J gene is TRBJ2-1, the V gene TRBV6-5; 11 nucleotides line up with TRBD2. The CDR3 runs 15 residues. J gave up 9 bases and V 4 bases, and 8 bases lay outside the gene matches. Germline-derived CDR1 and CDR2 are MNHEY and SVGAGI. CDR3 sequence reads: CASSSLTSGATEQFF. The CDR3 DNA sequence: TGTGCCAGCAGTTCTCTGACTAGCGGGGCCACTGAGCAGTTCTTC.

V gene TRBV9 combines with J gene TRBJ2-7, with D possibly being TRBD2 (6 bases). The length of the CDR3 is 12 residues. The germline V and J ends were trimmed by 3 bases and 3 bases, with 7 bases remaining between them. Germline CDR1 SGDLS, CDR2 YYNGEE. CDR3 sequence reads: CASSGGDYEQYF. DNA of the CDR3: TGTGCCAGCAGCGGGGGGGACTACGAGCAGTACTTC.

The chain carries TRBV5-8 and TRBJ2-3; D remains unclear. The germline V gene has CDR1 SGHTS and CDR2 YDEGEE. The CDR3 consists of 15 residues. Trimming removed 2 bases at V and 0 bases at J, with 10 bases between. CDR3 nucleotides: TGTGCCAGCAGCTTTAGCTCCACTAGCACAGATACGCAGTATTTT. It specifies CASSFSSTSTDTQYF.

V usage is TRBV30 and J usage is TRBJ1-1, with D hard to call. CDR1 and CDR2 from the germline V gene are GTSNPN and SVGIG (reference sequence). The CDR3 spans 15 residues. V was pared by 2 bases and J by 3 bases, with 16 bases between. CDR3 DNA: TGTGCCTGGAGTATGAGAGGGCGCGGTTACACTGAAGCTTTCTTT. Protein sequence: CAWSMRGRGYTEAFF.

The J gene is TRBJ1-1, the V gene TRBV28; a weak D match, TRBD1 (6 bases). The CDR3 is 14 amino acids. Germline V gene lookup returns CDR1 MDHEN and CDR2 SYDVKM. With 2 bases removed from V and 6 bases from J, the gap between germline ends came to 13 bases. The chain's CDR3 is CASSLPQGQAEAFF. The CDR3 nucleotides are TGTGCCAGCAGTTTACCGCAGGGGCAGGCTGAAGCTTTCTTT.

The chain carries TRBV20-1 and TRBJ2-7; 8 nucleotides agree with TRBD2. This CDR3 contains 15 residues. The germline V gene has CDR1 DFQATT and CDR2 SNEGSKA (reference sequence). V was pared by 3 bases and J by 0 bases, with 7 bases of the junction left unmatched. The CDR3: CSASMRGVNSYEQYF. CDR3 bases: TGCAGTGCTAGTATGCGGGGGGTAAACTCCTACGAGCAGTACTTC.

This clone was counted only a few times. The chain employs TRBV3-1 (or the pseudogene TRBV3-2) and TRBJ2-1, with TRBD2 identical over 11 bases. This CDR3 region has 18 residues. V dropped 2 bases and J dropped 0; count of bases not matched to a gene: 6. Germline V gene lookup returns CDR1 LGHDT and CDR2 YNNKEL (reference sequence). The CDR3 protein is CASSQYTSGGPSYNEQFF. CDR3 sequence (DNA): TGTGCCAGCAGCCAATACACTAGCGGGGGCCCCTCCTACAATGAGCAGTTCTTC.

In this sample, this clone turned up once. The chain recombines TRBV5-1 with TRBJ1-2, with TRBD1 as a possible D gene (5 bases). V shed 0 bases and J shed 7 bases, with 16 bases lying between them. CDR3 size: 15 residues. The V gene's germline CDR1 is SGHRS and CDR2 YFSETQ. In DNA, the CDR3 is TGCGCCAGCAGCTTGGTTGGACACTCTCGTGGTGGCTACACCTTC. Its protein product is CASSLVGHSRGGYTF.

This chain connects TRBV30 to TRBJ1-4; 7 bases match TRBD1. This CDR3 is built from 16 residues. The trim removed 2 bases at V and 10 bases at J, leaving 16 bases unmatched. CDR1 and CDR2 from the germline V gene are GTSNPN and SVGIG (reference sequence). CDR3 loop: CAWSSSRDSVWGKLFF. The CDR3 coding sequence is TGTGCCTGGAGTTCGTCCCGGGACAGTGTTTGGGGAAAACTGTTTTTT.

Only one count was recorded for this clone. The rearrangement links TRBV9 to TRBJ2-3; 7 nucleotides agree with TRBD2. The CDR3 consists of 16 residues. V was pared by 3 bases and J by 5 bases, with 12 bases of the junction left unmatched. Germline assignment: CDR1 SGDLS and CDR2 YYNGEE. DNA of the CDR3: TGTGCCAGCAGCGGAGGACTAGGCACGCTTGGAGATACGCAGTATTTT. It specifies CASSGGLGTLGDTQYF.

In its sample, this clone was seen once. The chain joins TRBV5-1 to TRBJ1-2; D not resolved. This CDR3 region has 14 residues. From germline, CDR1 is SGHRS and CDR2 YFSETQ. The V end lost 0 bases, the J end lost 4 bases, and 10 bases lay between the germline ends. The CDR3 is CASSLARGSYGYTF. The CDR3 DNA sequence: TGCGCCAGCAGCTTGGCCCGGGGTTCCTATGGCTACACCTTC.

The V call is TRBV24-1, the J call TRBJ2-1, with 13 bases lining up with TRBD2. CDR1 is KGHDR and CDR2 is SFDVKD in the germline V gene. CDR3 length: 16 amino acids. V shed 9 bases, J shed 10 bases, and the junction held 14 bases outside the gene matches. This chain's CDR3 is CATSSRTSGGEVEQFF. The CDR3 bases are TGTGCCACCTCGAGTCGGACTAGCGGGGGAGAAGTCGAGCAGTTCTTC.

This clone was observed a handful of times. V usage is TRBV5-1 and J usage is TRBJ1-2; 8 bases fit TRBD1. V shed 4 bases, J shed 4 bases, and the junction held 12 bases outside the gene matches. The CDR3 length is 16 residues. The germline gives CDR1 SGHRS, CDR2 YFSETQ. In nucleotides, the CDR3 is TGCGCCAGCAGCCCGGAGTTTTGGACAGGGTTCTATGGCTACACCTTC. Translation: CASSPEFWTGFYGYTF.

The chain employs TRBV12-3 or TRBV12-4 and TRBJ1-5; D is unresolved. V lost 6 bases and J lost 0, with 6 bases in between. The CDR3 extends over 13 amino acids. The CDR3 spells CASRFHSNQPQHF. For the CDR3, the DNA is TGTGCCAGCAGGTTTCATAGCAATCAGCCCCAGCATTTT.

On this clone itself: The sample has other DNA sequences that encode this CDR3 too. V usage is TRBV7-9 and J usage is TRBJ1-3; the match to TRBD1 covers 7 bases. CDR3 length: 14 residues. Germline V gives CDR1 SEHNR, CDR2 FQNEAQ (reference sequence). J was trimmed by 4 bases and V by 5 bases; bases with no gene match: 5. CDR3 sequence: CASSLGTAGNTIYF. CDR3 in DNA: TGTGCCAGCAGCCTCGGGACAGCGGGAAACACCATATATTTT.